This T cell receptor (beta chain) was obtained from a study of tumor-infiltrating T cells and Merkel cell polyomavirus. At the level of the study: CD8+ T cells recognized the Merkel cell polyomavirus KLL epitope.

Sequencing was performed with immunoSEQ multiplex PCR; in TCRdb, only in-frame clones are kept and a portion is missing. The sample has 20,000 to 25,000 clones, about 90% seen once. Robust Merkel cell polyomavirus Large T antigen positivity by immunohistochemistry was seen in all patients' tumors. The CDR3 has 16 residues. V gave up 5 bases and J gave up 5 bases; unmatched junction bases: 8. CDR1 and CDR2 from the germline V gene are MNHEY and SMNVEV (reference sequence). V gene TRBV27 combines with J gene TRBJ2-7; TRBD2 aligns across 14 bases. Material for sequencing was lymph node tissue. The origin of this receptor is a man in his fifties or sixties with Merkel cell carcinoma. The CDR3 spells CASSKGTSGSPHEQYF. In DNA, the CDR3 is TGTGCCAGCAGTAAAGGGACTAGCGGGAGTCCCCACGAGCAGTACTTC.